The rows below give T cell receptor beta chains drawn from one sample of a study of blood T cell repertoires in COVID-19. Only in-frame clones appear in the TCRdb table, and some are missing; sequencing was by immunoSEQ multiplex PCR. This sample has about 160,000 clones, with approximately 91% found just once. Sequenced input: peripheral blood. The receptor set was obtained from a man aged 50 to 59 with acute or convalescent COVID-19. Both conserved end residues are part of each CDR3. Fields, in order: D gene, V gene, J gene, clone size, CDR3 length, CDR3 DNA, CDR3 protein. The D gene is left open where the match is weak. Size is omitted from some rows. Given values are once, few, many or a class for expanded clones.

d_call: TRBD1; v_call: TRBV5-4; j_call: TRBJ1-6; clone_size: NA; cdr3_length: 16; cdr3_nt: TGTGCCAGCAGCTTGGATTCCGGGACAGAGAATTCACCCCTCCACTTT; cdr3_aa: CASSLDSGTENSPLHF
d_call: NA; v_call: TRBV6-1; j_call: TRBJ1-2; clone_size: NA; cdr3_length: 13; cdr3_nt: TGTGCCAGCAGTGAGACAATTAACTATGGCTACACCTTC; cdr3_aa: CASSETINYGYTF
d_call: NA; v_call: TRBV28; j_call: TRBJ1-5; clone_size: NA; cdr3_length: 17; cdr3_nt: TGTGCCAGCAACCTAGGTAGGGGGAAATATAGCAATCAGCCCCAGCATTTT; cdr3_aa: CASNLGRGKYSNQPQHF
d_call: TRBD1; v_call: TRBV19; j_call: TRBJ2-7; clone_size: once; cdr3_length: 14; cdr3_nt: TGTGCCAGTGCACAGGGGGCGAAAAGCTACGAGCAGTACTTC; cdr3_aa: CASAQGAKSYEQYF
d_call: NA; v_call: TRBV29-1; j_call: TRBJ1-1; clone_size: NA; cdr3_length: 13; cdr3_nt: TGCAGCGTTGACCTGGTCAGGGGATCCGAAGCTTTCTTT; cdr3_aa: CSVDLVRGSEAFF
d_call: NA; v_call: TRBV7-9; j_call: TRBJ2-1; clone_size: once; cdr3_length: 14; cdr3_nt: TGTGCCAGCAGCTTAGCGGGAGCCCCTAATGAGCAGTTCTTC; cdr3_aa: CASSLAGAPNEQFF
d_call: NA; v_call: TRBV19; j_call: TRBJ1-3; clone_size: NA; cdr3_length: 16; cdr3_nt: TGTGCCAGTAGTATTTACCCGACAGGCTCTGGAAACACCATATATTTT; cdr3_aa: CASSIYPTGSGNTIYF
d_call: NA; v_call: TRBV5-6; j_call: TRBJ2-5; clone_size: NA; cdr3_length: 16; cdr3_nt: TGTGCCAGCAGCTTGGCCGCACAGGGAGTGGGTGAGACCCAGTACTTC; cdr3_aa: CASSLAAQGVGETQYF
d_call: NA; v_call: TRBV5-4; j_call: TRBJ1-2; clone_size: NA; cdr3_length: 16; cdr3_nt: TGTGCCAGCAGCCGTCCCGGGAGCCGTGGAAACTATGGCTACACCTTC; cdr3_aa: CASSRPGSRGNYGYTF
d_call: TRBD2; v_call: TRBV19; j_call: TRBJ2-7; clone_size: NA; cdr3_length: 15; cdr3_nt: TGTGCCAGTAGTCCGCGGACTAGCGGGATATACGAGCAGTACTTC; cdr3_aa: CASSPRTSGIYEQYF
d_call: NA; v_call: TRBV24-1; j_call: TRBJ1-4; clone_size: NA; cdr3_length: 15; cdr3_nt: TGTGCCACCAGTGTGGTGAGGGTAGGGAAGGAAAAACTGTTTTTT; cdr3_aa: CATSVVRVGKEKLFF
d_call: TRBD1; v_call: TRBV24-1; j_call: TRBJ1-2; clone_size: NA; cdr3_length: 20; cdr3_nt: TGTGCCACCAGCGAATGGACCACCGGGACAGACCACTTTAGGGACTATGGCTACACCTTC; cdr3_aa: CATSEWTTGTDHFRDYGYTF
d_call: TRBD1; v_call: TRBV5-8; j_call: TRBJ1-1; clone_size: NA; cdr3_length: 15; cdr3_nt: TGTGCCAGCAGCTCCAGGGGGCCGGGAAACACTGAAGCTTTCTTT; cdr3_aa: CASSSRGPGNTEAFF
d_call: TRBD1; v_call: TRBV28; j_call: TRBJ1-2; clone_size: NA; cdr3_length: 13; cdr3_nt: TGTGCCAGCAGCTCCGGACAGGGTGGTGGCTACACCTTC; cdr3_aa: CASSSGQGGGYTF
d_call: TRBD2; v_call: TRBV5-4; j_call: TRBJ2-7; clone_size: NA; cdr3_length: 15; cdr3_nt: TGTGCCAGCAGCTCGGGACTAGCGGGAGTTCGTGAGCAGTACTTC; cdr3_aa: CASSSGLAGVREQYF
d_call: TRBD1; v_call: TRBV6-5; j_call: TRBJ2-1; clone_size: NA; cdr3_length: 13; cdr3_nt: TGTGCCAGCAGTCAAACAGGGGGCAGTGAGCAATTCTTC; cdr3_aa: CASSQTGGSEQFF
d_call: NA; v_call: TRBV28; j_call: TRBJ2-2; clone_size: once; cdr3_length: 15; cdr3_nt: TGTGCCAGCAGTTTATTCGTCACTTACACCGGGGAGCTGTTTTTT; cdr3_aa: CASSLFVTYTGELFF
d_call: NA; v_call: TRBV24-1; j_call: TRBJ2-2; clone_size: NA; cdr3_length: 15; cdr3_nt: TGTGCCACCAGTGACCCAGAAGGGGGTACCGGGGAGCTGTTTTTT; cdr3_aa: CATSDPEGGTGELFF
d_call: NA; v_call: TRBV9; j_call: TRBJ1-2; clone_size: once; cdr3_length: 15; cdr3_nt: TGTGCCAGCAGCGTAGCACCCGTAGCTAACTATGGCTACACCTTC; cdr3_aa: CASSVAPVANYGYTF
d_call: NA; v_call: TRBV4-2; j_call: TRBJ1-6; clone_size: NA; cdr3_length: 16; cdr3_nt: TGTGCCAGCAGCCAATCTCCGACAACCTTGGATTCACCCCTCCACTTT; cdr3_aa: CASSQSPTTLDSPLHF
d_call: NA; v_call: TRBV7-2; j_call: TRBJ1-1; clone_size: NA; cdr3_length: 15; cdr3_nt: TGTGCCAGCAGCTTAAAGGTTGCGGGCTTCACTGAAGCTTTCTTT; cdr3_aa: CASSLKVAGFTEAFF
d_call: NA; v_call: TRBV27; j_call: TRBJ2-7; clone_size: once; cdr3_length: 14; cdr3_nt: TGTGCCAGCAGTTTTTACGACGGGAAATACGAGCAGTACTTC; cdr3_aa: CASSFYDGKYEQYF
d_call: TRBD2; v_call: TRBV6-1; j_call: TRBJ2-7; clone_size: NA; cdr3_length: 16; cdr3_nt: TGTGCCAGCAGTGAGACTAGCGGGAATCGCATTTACGAGCAGTACTTC; cdr3_aa: CASSETSGNRIYEQYF
d_call: TRBD2; v_call: TRBV5-8; j_call: TRBJ2-1; clone_size: NA; cdr3_length: 17; cdr3_nt: TGTGCCAGCAGCTTGGGGCTCTCTCGGGCGGGAGAAAATGAGCAGTTCTTC; cdr3_aa: CASSLGLSRAGENEQFF
d_call: TRBD2; v_call: TRBV3-1/TRBV3-2; j_call: TRBJ2-3; clone_size: NA; cdr3_length: 15; cdr3_nt: TGTGCCAGCAGCCTCACCGGACTAGAGACAGATACGCAGTATTTT; cdr3_aa: CASSLTGLETDTQYF
d_call: NA; v_call: TRBV18; j_call: TRBJ1-2; clone_size: NA; cdr3_length: 14; cdr3_nt: TGTGCCAGCTCACAGGGACAAGCTAACTATGGCTACACCTTC; cdr3_aa: CASSQGQANYGYTF
d_call: TRBD2; v_call: TRBV5-1; j_call: TRBJ2-3; clone_size: NA; cdr3_length: 15; cdr3_nt: TGCGCCAGCAGCTTGGTTAGCGGGGGGAGAGATACGCAGTATTTT; cdr3_aa: CASSLVSGGRDTQYF
d_call: NA; v_call: TRBV19; j_call: TRBJ2-6; clone_size: NA; cdr3_length: 17; cdr3_nt: TGTGCCAGTAGAGACTCGGGACTGAGCTCTGGGGCCAACGTCCTGACTTTC; cdr3_aa: CASRDSGLSSGANVLTF
d_call: TRBD1; v_call: TRBV5-4; j_call: TRBJ2-5; clone_size: NA; cdr3_length: 14; cdr3_nt: TGTGCCAGCAGCTCAAAGGACAGGGGGGAGACCCAGTACTTC; cdr3_aa: CASSSKDRGETQYF
d_call: NA; v_call: TRBV11-3; j_call: TRBJ2-1; clone_size: NA; cdr3_length: 13; cdr3_nt: TGTGCCAGCAGCTTTACAGATTATAATGAGCAGTTCTTC; cdr3_aa: CASSFTDYNEQFF